Below are 10 T cell receptor beta chains sequenced from a single sample in a study of blood T cell repertoires in COVID-19. Sequencing was performed with immunoSEQ multiplex PCR; in TCRdb, only in-frame clones are kept and a portion is missing. The sample includes over 100,000 clones, over 60% of them seen just once. The sample taken for sequencing was peripheral blood. All receptors derive from a human donor in a cohort sampled during active or convalescent COVID-19.

V gene TRBV7-3 combines with J gene TRBJ2-3; 7 positions agree with TRBD2. V lost 5 bases, J lost 5 bases, and 10 bases stayed unmatched. In germline, CDR1 is SGHTA, CDR2 FQGTGA. The CDR3 is made up of 15 amino acids. The CDR3 is CASSRNGGSEDTQYF. The CDR3 coding sequence is TGTGCCAGCAGCCGGAATGGCGGGAGCGAAGATACGCAGTATTTT.

V usage is TRBV6-1 and J usage is TRBJ1-1; possible D gene TRBD1, 6 bases. Per the germline V gene, CDR1 is MNHNS and CDR2 is SASEGT. The CDR3 consists of 13 residues. Trimming removed 1 base at V and 12 bases at J, with 15 bases between. The DNA for the CDR3 is TGTGCCAGCAGTGAAGGGTGGGAGGGGGAGTCTTTCTTT. Its protein is CASSEGWEGESFF.

This clone was counted between two and nine times. The V gene is TRBV5-4, the J gene TRBJ2-7, with D possibly being TRBD1 (5 bases). The CDR3 is made up of 12 amino acids. CDR1 is SGHNT and CDR2 is YYREEE in the germline V gene (reference sequence). V was clipped by 4 bases and J by 4 bases, with 9 bases between them. CDR3 loop: CASSTQGYEQYF. CDR3 in DNA: TGTGCCAGCAGCACCCAGGGTTACGAGCAGTACTTC.

The chain joins TRBV3-1 (or the pseudogene TRBV3-2) to TRBJ2-2; 13 bases map to TRBD2. This CDR3 spans 16 amino acids. J lost 5 bases, V lost 1 base, and 1 base had no gene match. Germline lookup yields CDR1 LGHDT and CDR2 YNNKEL (reference sequence). Written as DNA, the CDR3 is TGTGCCAGCAGCCAAGTGGGACTAGCGGGAACCGGGGAGCTGTTTTTT. It codes for CASSQVGLAGTGELFF.

The chain carries TRBV29-1 and TRBJ2-7, with 11 bases lining up with TRBD2. Unmatched junction bases numbered 9, after V lost 4 bases and J lost 1 base. Germline V gives CDR1 SQVTM, CDR2 ANQGSEA. The length of the CDR3 is 16 residues. DNA for the CDR3: TGCAGCGTTGTTATAGCGGGAGGGTCGCGTTCCTACGAGCAGTACTTC. This encodes CSVVIAGGSRSYEQYF.

The V call is TRBV19, the J call TRBJ2-7; a weak D match, TRBD2 (5 bases). V lost 6 bases, J lost 3 bases, and 18 bases lay in between. CDR3 length: 15 amino acids. Germline CDR1 and CDR2: LNHDA and SQIVND (reference sequence). This CDR3 is CASSLVGNLGYEQYF. The CDR3 DNA is TGTGCCAGTAGCCTAGTCGGGAATTTAGGCTACGAGCAGTACTTC.

The V gene is TRBV3-1 (or the pseudogene TRBV3-2), the J gene TRBJ2-3; 7 bases match TRBD2. CDR3 length equals 16 residues. From germline, CDR1 is LGHDT and CDR2 YNNKEL (reference sequence). The ends lost 5 bases at V and 0 bases at J; junction bases unmatched: 8. This chain's CDR3 is CASSSRASGSTDTQYF. The CDR3 DNA reads as TGTGCCAGCAGCTCTAGAGCTAGCGGAAGCACAGATACGCAGTATTTT.

This CDR3 reads CASSLGGAAEQYF. CDR3 in DNA: TGTGCCAGCAGCTTAGGTGGGGCGGCCGAGCAGTACTTC. This chain links TRBV7-9 with TRBJ2-7; D may be TRBD1 (5 bases). Germline V gene lookup returns CDR1 SEHNR and CDR2 FQNEAQ (reference sequence). Trimming removed 1 base from V and 6 bases from J, with 10 bases in between. The CDR3 is made up of 13 amino acids. Full variable domain (missing parts from reference TRBV7-9 and TRBJ2-7): DTGVSQNPRHKITKRGQNVTFRCDPISEHNRLYWYRQTLGQGPEFLTYFQNEAQLEKSRLLSDRFSAERPKGSFSTLEIQRTEQGDSAMYLCASSLGGAAEQYFGPGTRLTVT.

V gene TRBV7-2 combines with J gene TRBJ2-1; 8 positions agree with TRBD2. This CDR3 is built from 15 residues. Germline loops: CDR1 SGHTA, CDR2 FQGNSA. With 1 base clipped from V and 10 bases from J, the junction kept 9 bases outside the gene matches. For the CDR3, the DNA is TGTGCCAGCAGCTTAGAAGGCGGGAGGTCGGGAGAGCAGTTCTTC. The encoded protein is CASSLEGGRSGEQFF.

The rearrangement uses TRBV25-1 and TRBJ1-6; tentative D call: TRBD1 (6 bases). The germline CDR1 and CDR2 sequences are MGHDK and SYGVNS. CDR3 length: 16 residues. V was trimmed by 8 bases and J by 0 bases, leaving 14 bases between them. The CDR3 region has the DNA TGTGCCAGCCGACCCGACAGGAGCTCCTATAATTCACCCCTCCACTTT. This translates into CASRPDRSSYNSPLHF.